This TCR beta chain was obtained from a study of T cells in Graves' hyperthyroidism and ophthalmopathy. Study findings and constraints: A model of 13 V-J features distinguished ophthalmopathy from stable hyperthyroidism. Blood held most thyroid clonotypes expanded above 0.001 frequency.

With V trimmed by 7 bases and J by 0 bases, 3 bases remained unmatched. The CDR3 extends over 14 amino acids. The germline CDR1 and CDR2 sequences are MNHNS and SASEGT. In regard to this clonotype: Its antigen is still unknown.

Regions amplified from RNA transcripts were the TCR beta CDR3 regions. RT-PCR in the first round (using the HTBI primer set) targeted the TCR CDR3. TCRdb re-derived calls from the multiplex PCR reads in MiXCR, one entry per CDR3 protein. The sample contains 200,000 to 250,000 distinct CDR3 sequences, approximately 24% of which appear only once. What was sequenced was blood. The V and J genes are TRBV6-1 and TRBJ2-7; TRBD2 agrees at 10 bases. The receptor's source is a woman aged 40 to 50 with Graves' ophthalmopathy. CDR3 residues: CASKASGSSYEQYF. The CDR3 DNA follows: TGTGCCAGCAAGGCTAGCGGGAGCTCCTACGAGCAGTACTTC.